These 9 T cell receptor beta chains originate from one sample sequenced in a study of blood T cell repertoires in COVID-19. Profiling relied on immunoSEQ multiplex PCR, and the TCRdb table lists in-frame clones only, not all of them. Here the sample spans about 270,000 clones, about 85% being singletons. Sequenced input: peripheral blood. The source is a man aged 55-75 years who had recovered from COVID-19.

This clone was detected only a few times. Other DNA variants within this sample encode the same CDR3. This chain links TRBV27 with TRBJ2-5, with 8 bases identical to TRBD2. CDR1 MNHEY and CDR2 SMNVEV come from the germline V gene (reference sequence). This CDR3 has 14 amino acids. With V trimmed by 6 bases and J by 1 base, 4 bases remained unmatched. The DNA of the CDR3 is TGTGCCAGCAGCTCTCGGGGGGGCCAAGAGACCCAGTACTTC. Translating gives CASSSRGGQETQYF.

The V and J genes are TRBV2 and TRBJ2-1, with 11 positions matching TRBD2. Losses at the gene ends were 8 bases for V and 6 bases for J; bases not matched to a gene: 9. This CDR3 region has 15 residues. From germline, CDR1 is SNHLY and CDR2 FYNNEI. The CDR3 sequence: CASRPGLAGGNEQFF. The CDR3 DNA is TGTGCCAGCCGCCCGGGGCTAGCGGGGGGCAATGAGCAGTTCTTC. The full variable domain, rest sourced from reference TRBV2 and TRBJ2-1, is EPEVTQTPSHQVTQMGQEVILRCVPISNHLYFYWYRQILGQKVEFLVSFYNNEISEKSEIFDDQFSVERPDGSNFTLKIRSTKLEDSAMYFCASRPGLAGGNEQFFGPGTRLTVL.

The chain links TRBV5-1 to TRBJ2-7; 12 nucleotides agree with TRBD2. V shed 4 bases, J shed 7 bases, and the junction held 9 bases outside the gene matches. The CDR3 spans 15 residues. In germline, CDR1 is SGHRS, CDR2 YFSETQ. CDR3 sequence: CASSPGTSGREEQYF. The CDR3 region has the DNA TGCGCCAGCAGCCCGGGGACTAGCGGGCGGGAGGAGCAGTACTTC.

The genes are TRBV7-3 and TRBJ1-3, with a possible D match to TRBD1 (5 bases). CDR1 is SGHTA and CDR2 is FQGTGA in the germline V gene. The CDR3 is 15 amino acids. Trimming took off 0 bases at V and 2 bases at J, with 8 bases between the two ends. The CDR3 region is CASSLTSGPGNTIYF. The CDR3 DNA reads TGTGCCAGCAGCTTAACGTCAGGGCCTGGAAACACCATATATTTT.

CDR3: CASSSETLGQNTQYF. The CDR3 DNA follows: TGTGCCAGCAGCTCCGAAACGCTTGGGCAAAATACGCAGTATTTT. The genes are TRBV7-3 and TRBJ2-3; D unclear. Germline assignment: CDR1 SGHTA and CDR2 FQGTGA. The ends were cut back, 4 bases at V and 7 bases at J, with 18 bases in the middle. CDR3 length: 15 amino acids.

In this sample, this clone turned up once. The chain employs TRBV30 and TRBJ2-2; possibly TRBD2 for D (5 bases). CDR1 and CDR2 from the germline V gene are GTSNPN and SVGIG (reference sequence). The CDR3 totals 15 residues. V lost 4 bases and J lost 3, with 15 bases in between. The CDR3 loop reads CAWNAGGSYTGELFF. CDR3 nucleotide sequence: TGTGCCTGGAACGCCGGCGGGTCCTACACCGGGGAGCTGTTTTTT.

This chain links TRBV7-9 with TRBJ1-4; D possibly corresponds to TRBD1 (6 bases). CDR1 is SEHNR, CDR2 FQNEAQ, per germline (reference sequence). The length of the CDR3 is 14 residues. V was shortened by 5 bases and J by 7 bases, with 14 bases between the two germline ends. For the CDR3, the DNA is TGTGCCAGCAGCAACACAGGGAGAAGTGAAAAACTGTTTTTT. Protein product: CASSNTGRSEKLFF.

DNA for the CDR3: TGTGCCATCAGTGAGTCGGACAGGGTGGTCACTGAAGCTTTCTTT. Translating gives CAISESDRVVTEAFF. The chain employs TRBV10-3 and TRBJ1-1, with 8 bases aligning to TRBD1. This CDR3 is built from 15 residues. Germline values: CDR1 ENHRY, CDR2 SYGVKD. J lost 4 bases, V lost 0 bases, and 4 bases had no gene match.

The J gene is TRBJ1-1, the V gene TRBV30; D is possibly TRBD1 (5 bases). The CDR3 is made up of 12 amino acids. In germline, CDR1 is GTSNPN, CDR2 SVGIG (reference sequence). V lost 5 bases, J lost 5 bases, and 12 bases lay in between. CDR3 region: CAWGGMRTEAFF. CDR3 bases: TGTGCCTGGGGGGGTATGAGGACTGAAGCTTTCTTT.